These 31 T cell receptor beta chains were sequenced from one sample in a study of cytomegalovirus exposure and HLA in healthy donors. The PCR had 60 Vbeta and 13 Jbeta primers. The data were produced by immunoSEQ multiplex PCR, yet TCRdb's version contains in-frame clones alone and is incomplete. The sample lists under 70,000 clones; about 73% were seen once. The sequenced material came from PBMCs. The source is an older woman in good health and CMV-seropositive.

The V gene is TRBV29-1, the J gene TRBJ2-2; D is unresolved. The CDR3 runs 12 residues. Germline V gene sequence: CDR1 SQVTM, CDR2 ANQGSEA. Trimming left V 3 bases short and J 7 bases short, with 9 bases between. Written as DNA, the CDR3 is TGCAGCGTTGATAGTCTCGGCGGGGAGCTGTTTTTT. Its translation is CSVDSLGGELFF.

This clone occurred a few times. The chain is built from TRBV19 and TRBJ1-1, with no clear D. The CDR3 runs to 12 residues. V was pared by 7 bases and J by 2 bases, with 8 bases between. Per germline, CDR1 LNHDA and CDR2 SQIVND (reference sequence). CDR3: CASTEGNTEAFF. DNA of the CDR3: TGTGCCAGTACGGAGGGAAACACTGAAGCTTTCTTT.

The chain carries TRBV7-9 and TRBJ1-1; D gene unclear. Germline V CDR1 and CDR2: SEHNR, FQNEAQ (reference sequence). Deletions cut 9 bases from V and 5 bases from J, with 16 bases between. This CDR3 has 13 amino acids. CDR3 protein: CASREERSTEAFF. In DNA, the CDR3 is TGTGCCAGTCGGGAGGAAAGGAGTACTGAAGCTTTCTTT. Looking up the rest from reference TRBV7-9 and TRBJ1-1 gives the full variable domain: DTGVSQNPRHKITKRGQNVTFRCDPISEHNRLYWYRQTLGQGPEFLTYFQNEAQLEKSRLLSDRFSAERPKGSFSTLEIQRTEQGDSAMYLCASREERSTEAFFGQGTRLTVV.

This clone was counted a single time. The V gene is TRBV5-4, the J gene TRBJ1-2; D is undetermined. The CDR3 is 14 residues long. CDR1 and CDR2 (germline): SGHNT, YYREEE (reference sequence). Trimming pared 4 bases from V and 4 bases from J, leaving 14 bases between. CDR3 nucleotide sequence: TGTGCCAGCAGCGCGGGAGGGCGAGCCTATGGCTACACCTTC. The encoded protein is CASSAGGRAYGYTF.

The V gene is TRBV19, the J gene TRBJ1-1, with a tentative D call TRBD1 (6 bases). V was pared by 1 base and J by 1 base, with 7 bases between. CDR3 length equals 14 residues. Germline CDR1 and CDR2: LNHDA and SQIVND (reference sequence). The DNA for the CDR3 is TGTGCCAGTAGTATAGCCAGGGGGAACACTGAAGCTTTCTTT. Protein: CASSIARGNTEAFF.

The CDR3 protein is CASSYSGVGNTEAFF. CDR3 in DNA: TGTGCCAGCAGTTACTCCGGGGTGGGGAACACTGAAGCTTTCTTT. This chain uses TRBV6-5 with TRBJ1-1; D is unresolved. Per the germline V gene, CDR1 is MNHEY and CDR2 is SVGAGI. CDR3 size: 15 residues. Trimming stripped 0 bases from V and 1 base from J, with 9 bases between.

Only one count was recorded for this clone. The chain uses TRBV12-5 and TRBJ1-2, with D perhaps matching TRBD1 (6 bases). Germline V CDR1 and CDR2: LGHNT, FRNRAP. The CDR3 is 16 residues long. V was pared by 3 bases and J by 4 bases, with 18 bases between. The CDR3 region is CASGFNLPGARYGYTF. The CDR3 DNA reads TGTGCTAGTGGTTTTAATTTGCCAGGGGCGCGCTATGGCTACACCTTC.

This chain uses TRBV5-6 with TRBJ1-1; perhaps TRBD1 as D (6 bases). V lost 5 bases, J lost 12 bases, and 23 bases lay in between. Germline-derived CDR1 and CDR2 are SGHDT and YYEEEE. The CDR3 totals 14 residues. CDR3 nucleotides: TGTGCCAGCAGATTCGATACAGGGATGGGCGGTACTTTCTTT. Translated: CASRFDTGMGGTFF.

The chain joins TRBV5-1 to TRBJ1-1; D uncertain. V lost 6 bases and J 7 bases, leaving 13 bases between the germline ends. The CDR3 runs to 12 residues. The germline V gene encodes CDR1 SGHRS and CDR2 YFSETQ. Here the CDR3 DNA reads TGCGCCAGCACCCCTCGAGTCGGTGAAGCTTTCTTT. Protein product: CASTPRVGEAFF.

The chain combines TRBV5-1 with TRBJ2-7, with a tentative D call TRBD1 (6 bases). The germline V gene has CDR1 SGHRS and CDR2 YFSETQ. V was shortened by 7 bases and J by 3 bases, with 17 bases between the two germline ends. The CDR3 has 14 residues. CDR3 sequence: CASRRQAGDYEQYF. The CDR3 nucleotides are TGCGCCAGCCGAAGACAGGCAGGAGACTACGAGCAGTACTTC.

The rearrangement links TRBV6-5 to TRBJ2-1; D ambiguous. Trimming cost V 6 bases and J 6 bases, with 12 bases left between them. The germline gives CDR1 MNHEY, CDR2 SVGAGI. The CDR3 runs 13 residues. The CDR3 protein is CASSPKAPNEQFF. The CDR3 nucleotides are TGTGCCAGCAGCCCAAAAGCCCCCAATGAGCAGTTCTTC.

This chain connects TRBV29-1 to TRBJ1-5, with a possible D match to TRBD1 (6 bases). V lost 4 bases and J lost 1, with 8 bases in between. This CDR3 spans 13 amino acids. CDR1 SQVTM and CDR2 ANQGSEA come from the germline V gene. In nucleotides, the CDR3 is TGCAGCGTTGCCGGGACAAGCAATCAGCCCCAGCATTTT. It codes for CSVAGTSNQPQHF.

This clone is a singleton in its sample. The rearrangement links TRBV5-6 to TRBJ1-3, with 10 bases that match TRBD1. The junction had 5 bases not matched to a gene; V was cut back by 4 bases and J by 10 bases. The CDR3 totals 13 residues. Germline V gives CDR1 SGHDT, CDR2 YYEEEE. The CDR3 loop is CASSTGQGRTIYF. The CDR3, as DNA: TGTGCCAGCAGCACGGGACAGGGGCGGACCATATATTTT.

The J gene is TRBJ2-7, the V gene TRBV6-1; 7 nucleotides agree with TRBD1. The CDR3 loop spans 13 amino acids. Trimming cost V 7 bases and J 5 bases; bases outside gene matches: 8. Germline CDR1 is MNHNS and CDR2 is SASEGT. This chain's CDR3 is CASTLDRTHEQYF. CDR3 DNA: TGTGCCAGCACCTTGGACAGGACGCACGAGCAGTACTTC.

This clone was seen a handful of times. The chain is built from TRBV13 and TRBJ1-2; D might be TRBD1 (6 bases). This CDR3 has 14 residues. Germline V gene lookup returns CDR1 PRHDT and CDR2 FYEKMQ (reference sequence). The V and J ends lost 5 bases and 5 bases respectively, with 15 bases between them. This chain's CDR3 is CASSDRSDSYGYTF. In nucleotides, the CDR3 is TGTGCCAGCAGCGATCGCTCGGACAGTTATGGCTACACCTTC.

This clone showed up just a few times. The rearrangement links TRBV4-3 to TRBJ2-1, with 7 nucleotides matching TRBD1. The germline V gene has CDR1 LGHNA and CDR2 YSLEER. V dropped 1 base and J dropped 7; count of bases not matched to a gene: 10. The CDR3 has 16 residues. In DNA form, the CDR3 reads TGCGCCAGCAGCCAAGCGTTCGGAACAGGGGCAAATGAGCAGTTCTTC. Amino acids: CASSQAFGTGANEQFF.

The CDR3 nucleotides are TGTGCCAGCAGCCCTGACTTAGCGGGGGGGTACGAGCAGTACTTC. It is translated as CASSPDLAGGYEQYF. The chain has TRBV7-2 and TRBJ2-7; 11 nucleotides match TRBD2. V shed 5 bases, J shed 4 bases, and the junction held 7 bases outside the gene matches. The V gene's germline CDR1 is SGHTA and CDR2 FQGNSA. This CDR3 is built from 15 residues.

The chain has TRBV5-1 and TRBJ1-1; D might be TRBD1 (5 bases). From germline, CDR1 is SGHRS and CDR2 YFSETQ. The CDR3 extends over 14 amino acids. Trimming cost V 3 bases and J 8 bases, with 17 bases left between them. The CDR3 DNA sequence: TGCGCCAGCAGCTATGGATCCCCAGGGTCGGAAGCTTTCTTT. Translation: CASSYGSPGSEAFF.

This chain connects TRBV18 to TRBJ2-2; TRBD2 is a possible D gene (6 bases). Trimming took off 3 bases at V and 0 bases at J, with 17 bases between the two ends. CDR3 size: 18 residues. Germline V gene data show CDR1 as KGHSH and CDR2 as LQKENI. The CDR3 DNA is TGTGCCAGCTCACCCCCGGGACTGCTTGTCGCGAACACCGGGGAGCTGTTTTTT. Protein: CASSPPGLLVANTGELFF. Filled out from reference TRBV18 and TRBJ2-2, the complete variable domain reads NAGVMQNPRHLVRRRGQEARLRCSPMKGHSHVYWYRQLPEEGLKFMVYLQKENIIDESGMPKERFSAEFPKEGPSILRIQQVVRGDSAAYFCASSPPGLLVANTGELFFGEGSRLTVL.

The CDR3 sequence: CASSPGRGDRYEQYF. The CDR3 nucleotides read TGTGCCAGCAGCCCGGGGCGGGGGGATCGGTACGAGCAGTACTTC. This chain joins TRBV5-8 and TRBJ2-7, with 8 bases fitting TRBD2. The germline V gene has CDR1 SGHTS and CDR2 YDEGEE. Trimming cost V 4 bases and J 4 bases; bases outside gene matches: 10. The CDR3 is made up of 15 amino acids. Full variable domain (missing parts from reference TRBV5-8 and TRBJ2-7): EAGVTQSPTHLIKTRGQQATLRCSPISGHTSVYWYQQALGLGLQFLLWYDEGEERNRGNFPPRFSGRQFPNYSSELNVNALELEDSALYLCASSPGRGDRYEQYFGPGTRLTVT.

This clone was picked up a small number of times. The junction departs from germline at one end; a sequencing error may be responsible. The chain employs TRBV6-6 and TRBJ1-6; D possibly corresponds to TRBD1 (6 bases). The CDR3 consists of 14 residues. Germline V gene lookup returns CDR1 MNHNY and CDR2 SVGAGI (reference sequence). The CDR3 DNA reads as TGTGCCATCAGTGCTCGGGACACGGATTCACCCCTCCACTTT. This codes for CAISARDTDSPLHF.

This chain uses TRBV7-6 with TRBJ1-1, with no clear D. This CDR3 has 13 amino acids. In germline, CDR1 is SGHVS, CDR2 FNYEAQ. V gave up 1 base and J gave up 2 bases, with 5 bases separating them. CDR3 residues: CASSLERNTEAFF. The CDR3 DNA is TGTGCCAGCAGCTTAGAGAGAAACACTGAAGCTTTCTTT.

This clone has a single count. V gene TRBV19 combines with J gene TRBJ1-2; D is unclear. V was cut by 5 bases and J by 8 bases, with 15 bases left in between. CDR3 length: 13 amino acids. The germline V gene has CDR1 LNHDA and CDR2 SQIVND (reference sequence). In DNA form, the CDR3 reads TGTGCCAGTAGTCCCTCAGGTGAAAGGGGCTACACCTTC. It codes for CASSPSGERGYTF.

The V call is TRBV7-2, the J call TRBJ1-1; D is ambiguous. This CDR3 is 14 amino acids long. The germline V and J ends were trimmed by 5 bases and 4 bases, with 14 bases remaining between them. Per the germline V gene, CDR1 is SGHTA and CDR2 is FQGNSA. The CDR3, as DNA: TGTGCCAGCAGCGTTTCCCGCGGGGTCACTGAAGCTTTCTTT. Amino acid sequence: CASSVSRGVTEAFF.

This chain's CDR3 is CASSPKGGRGVDATF. The CDR3 DNA sequence: TGCGCCAGCAGCCCCAAAGGGGGGAGGGGAGTGGACGCCACCTTC. The chain carries TRBV4-1 and TRBJ1-2; D might be TRBD1 (6 bases). Germline-derived CDR1 and CDR2 are MGHRA and YSYEKL. The CDR3 spans 15 residues. V was pared by 4 bases and J by 13 bases, with 25 bases between.

The rearrangement links TRBV9 to TRBJ2-5, with D perhaps TRBD2 (6 bases). Germline assignment: CDR1 SGDLS and CDR2 YYNGEE. Trimming took off 0 bases at V and 5 bases at J, with 11 bases between the two ends. The CDR3 is 14 amino acids. CDR3 sequence reads: CASSVEVAGETQYF. The CDR3 region has the DNA TGTGCCAGCAGCGTAGAAGTTGCGGGGGAGACCCAGTACTTC.

This chain links TRBV7-2 with TRBJ2-1; 10 bases match TRBD2. V gave up 5 bases and J gave up 7 bases; unmatched junction bases: 5. The CDR3 spans 14 residues. Germline values: CDR1 SGHTA, CDR2 FQGNSA. The CDR3 region is CASSISGGRNEQFF. As DNA, the CDR3 is TGTGCCAGCAGCATTAGCGGGGGGAGGAATGAGCAGTTCTTC.

This clone was seen a handful of times. V and J are TRBV12-5 and TRBJ1-1, with D possibly TRBD1 on 5 matching bases. V dropped 7 bases and J dropped 7 bases, with 13 bases sitting between them. Germline loops: CDR1 LGHNT, CDR2 FRNRAP. The CDR3 is 12 amino acids. The CDR3 is CASAQGVGEAFF. The CDR3, as DNA: TGTGCTAGTGCCCAAGGGGTAGGTGAAGCTTTCTTT.

This chain connects TRBV19 to TRBJ2-5; 15 nucleotides match TRBD2. After removal of 6 bases from V and 5 bases from J, the junction contained 4 bases not matched to a gene. CDR3 length: 15 residues. Germline loops: CDR1 LNHDA, CDR2 SQIVND (reference sequence). The CDR3 protein is CASSRGLAGGETQYF. For the CDR3, the DNA is TGTGCCAGTAGCCGAGGACTAGCGGGGGGGGAGACCCAGTACTTC.

This sequence joins TRBV29-1 and TRBJ2-3, with D possibly matching TRBD2 (5 bases). There are 14 residues in the CDR3. Trimming stripped 7 bases from V and 1 base from J, with 15 bases between. Germline CDR1 is SQVTM and CDR2 is ANQGSEA. CDR3 amino acids: CSASSSGGTDTQYF. CDR3 DNA: TGCAGCGCCAGCAGTTCCGGGGGCACAGATACGCAGTATTTT.

The chain employs TRBV7-2 and TRBJ1-2, with D possibly being TRBD1 (6 bases). Germline V lookup: CDR1 SGHTA, CDR2 FQGNSA. The CDR3 runs to 17 residues. Deletions cut 0 bases from V and 7 bases from J, with 21 bases between. The CDR3 DNA follows: TGTGCCAGCAGCTTAGCTCTCAGGGGCAGCGTTGTATCTGGCTACACCTTC. This sequence encodes CASSLALRGSVVSGYTF.